This TCR beta chain was recovered during a study of blood T cell repertoires in COVID-19. Study information: Samples taken during acute and convalescent COVID-19 were collected in the United States, Italy and Spain. The analysed material was cDNA or gDNA that came from T cells, B-cell-depleted T cells, or PBMCs.

As handled by the study authors: Estimated nucleated cell counts came from reference gene primer amplification. TCRdb keeps only in-frame clones here, not all; method: immunoSEQ multiplex PCR. V and J calls and clone size are as listed in that table; D and trimming were resolved from the DNA. The table shows 150,000 or so clones, with just under 95% occurring only once. The germline CDR1 and CDR2 sequences are SEHNR and FQNEAQ (reference sequence). This CDR3 has 16 amino acids. V was trimmed by 3 bases and J by 2 bases, leaving 16 bases between them. The J gene is TRBJ2-5, the V gene TRBV7-9, with unresolved D. This sequence was found in a woman in her forties or fifties with acute or convalescent COVID-19. Specimen: peripheral blood. CDR3 protein: CASSFLRSSTQETQYF. The CDR3 nucleotides read TGTGCCAGCAGCTTTCTTCGGAGTAGCACGCAAGAGACCCAGTACTTC. The full variable domain, in which reference TRBV7-9 and TRBJ2-5 provide the parts outside the CDR3, is DTGVSQNPRHKITKRGQNVTFRCDPISEHNRLYWYRQTLGQGPEFLTYFQNEAQLEKSRLLSDRFSAERPKGSFSTLEIQRTEQGDSAMYLCASSFLRSSTQETQYFGPGTRLLVL.